Below, 10 T cell receptor beta chains from the same sample are listed, as sequenced in a study of cytomegalovirus exposure and HLA in healthy donors. A multiplex PCR was run with 60 Vbeta primers and 13 Jbeta primers. Method: immunoSEQ multiplex PCR; TCRdb's copy keeps in-frame clones and lacks some. The sample contains 100,000 or so clones, around 79% of which appear only once. The specimen sequenced was PBMCs. These TCRs come from a woman between 40 and 55 years old in good health and CMV-seropositive.

The chain employs TRBV6-6 and TRBJ1-1, with D possibly TRBD1 on 5 matching bases. The CDR3 runs 14 residues. Trimming cost V 7 bases and J 0 bases, with 12 bases left between them. CDR1 and CDR2 (germline): MNHNY, SVGAGI (reference sequence). CDR3 bases: TGTGCCAGCACAGCGGGGACTCTGAACACTGAAGCTTTCTTT. This gives the protein CASTAGTLNTEAFF.

The chain has TRBV5-1 and TRBJ2-1; D might be TRBD2 (5 bases). Per the germline V gene, CDR1 is SGHRS and CDR2 is YFSETQ. The CDR3 has 17 amino acids. V shed 0 bases and J shed 5 bases, with 18 bases lying between them. For the CDR3, the DNA is TGCGCCAGCAGCTTGGCCGAGGCGGGTCCCCTCAACAATGAGCAGTTCTTC. Translated, it gives CASSLAEAGPLNNEQFF. Complete variable domain (other parts from reference TRBV5-1 and TRBJ2-1): KAGVTQTPRYLIKTRGQQVTLSCSPISGHRSVSWYQQTPGQGLQFLFEYFSETQRNKGNFPGRFSGRQFSNSRSEMNVSTLELGDSALYLCASSLAEAGPLNNEQFFGPGTRLTVL.

This clone was counted a single time. The chain couples TRBV27 to TRBJ2-1, with D possibly TRBD1 on 6 matching bases. Trimming cost V 7 bases and J 4 bases, with 11 bases left between them. CDR3 size: 13 residues. Germline V gene sequence: CDR1 MNHEY, CDR2 SMNVEV (reference sequence). The CDR3 bases are TGTGCCAGCACCGGACAGCGGTACAATGAGCAGTTCTTC. This translates into CASTGQRYNEQFF.

The chain carries TRBV19 and TRBJ2-7, with 7 bases fitting TRBD2. V gave up 10 bases and J gave up 1 base; unmatched junction bases: 4. The CDR3 loop spans 12 amino acids. The germline V gene encodes CDR1 LNHDA and CDR2 SQIVND (reference sequence). The CDR3 spells CATVGGSYEQYF. In nucleotides, the CDR3 is TGTGCCACCGTGGGGGGGTCCTACGAGCAGTACTTC. Combining the CDR3 with reference TRBV19 and TRBJ2-7 gives the whole variable domain DGGITQSPKYLFRKEGQNVTLSCEQNLNHDAMYWYRQDPGQGLRLIYYSQIVNDFQKGDIAEGYSVSREKKESFPLTVTSAQKNPTAFYLCATVGGSYEQYFGPGTRLTVT.

The V call is TRBV5-1, the J call TRBJ2-5; TRBD1 is a possible D gene (6 bases). The DNA end favors TRBJ2-7, so the J call may be wrong. The CDR3 is made up of 13 amino acids. CDR1 and CDR2 from the germline V gene are SGHRS and YFSETQ. The CDR3 spells CASSGDITYEQYF. For the CDR3, the DNA is TGCGCCAGCAGCGGGGACATCACCTACGAGCAGTACTTC.

This chain joins TRBV25-1 and TRBJ2-1, with 10 bases aligning to TRBD1. Germline V gene data show CDR1 as MGHDK and CDR2 as SYGVNS. V lost 6 bases and J lost 1; bases outside the gene matches: 9. CDR3 length equals 17 residues. The CDR3 nucleotides are TGTGCCAGCAGCGCCTGGGACAGGGGTTTATCCTACAATGAGCAGTTCTTC. Translating gives CASSAWDRGLSYNEQFF.

V is TRBV6-1 and J is TRBJ1-1, with D maybe TRBD1 (6 bases). Germline V gene lookup returns CDR1 MNHNS and CDR2 SASEGT. Between the trimmed V and J ends, which lost 8 bases and 6 bases, there was a span of 13 bases. This CDR3 has 12 amino acids. CDR3 coding DNA: TGTGCCAGCTTTATAGGGGGGGCTGAAGCTTTCTTT. Its protein is CASFIGGAEAFF.

The V gene is TRBV9, the J gene TRBJ2-3; D uncertain. This CDR3 contains 13 residues. CDR1 is SGDLS, CDR2 YYNGEE, per germline. With 1 base removed from V and 2 bases from J, the gap between germline ends came to 5 bases. The CDR3 nucleotides are TGTGCCAGCAGCGTAACAGCCACAGATACGCAGTATTTT. Translation gives CASSVTATDTQYF.

This clone has more than one count but fewer than ten. One end of the junction does not line up with germline, which may come from a read error. This specimen includes other DNA sequences encoding the same CDR3. The rearrangement joins TRBV5-1 to TRBJ2-1; 9 bases fit TRBD1. The CDR3 is 15 amino acids. CDR1 and CDR2 (germline): SGHRS, YFSETQ. CDR3 DNA: TGTGCCAGCAGCTTGGGGGACAGGGCCTACAATGAGCAGTTCTTC. The encoded protein is CASSLGDRAYNEQFF.

The chain employs TRBV7-2 and TRBJ2-7; D not certain. V lost 4 bases to trimming and J lost 4 bases, with 20 bases between them. From germline, CDR1 is SGHTA and CDR2 FQGNSA. The CDR3 is 16 amino acids. The CDR3 protein is CASSSPAGQVVYEQYF. CDR3 bases: TGTGCCAGCAGCTCCCCCGCAGGCCAGGTAGTTTACGAGCAGTACTTC.